This T cell receptor (beta chain) was observed in a study of blood T cells in healthy people across ages. A second PCR of about 7 to 12 cycles used a sample-barcoded 5' primer and a J-beta primer mix. TCRdb processed the 5' RACE reads anew with MiXCR; each CDR3 protein has one entry. The table lists approximately 1.5 million distinct CDR3 sequences, approximately 32% of them singletons. V lost 2 bases and J lost 2; bases outside the gene matches: 8. CDR1 and CDR2 (germline): MNHEY, SVGEGT. This CDR3 is 16 amino acids long. The rearrangement links TRBV6-2 or TRBV6-3 to TRBJ2-7; 8 bases align to TRBD2. What was sequenced was blood. The sequence was collected from a woman aged 25-40 years in good health. Written as DNA, the CDR3 is TGTGCCAGCAGTTACCGGCCGGGGGGGGAAACCTACGAGCAGTACTTC. Translated, it gives CASSYRPGGETYEQYF.